Here is one T cell receptor beta chain with its context. The DNA ends 3 residues before the CDR3 does, and the rest of the CDR3 is filled in from the germline J gene. Here immunoSEQ multiplex PCR was the method, and the copy in TCRdb shows in-frame clones only, minus some. The sample includes over 45,000 clones. This record comes from a study of T cells in women clearing cervical HPV infection. Looking at the study overall: Cases: HPV16-related CIN3 or worse on histology, a couple of invasive cancers.

The CDR3 loop spans 14 amino acids. Losses at the gene ends were 6 bases for V and 7 bases for J; bases not matched to a gene: 11. Germline V gene lookup returns CDR1 SNHLY and CDR2 FYNNEI. The material sequenced was blood buffy coat. The source of this sequence is a woman aged 18 to 75 with a cervical HPV16 infection that either progressed to CIN3+ or cleared (not recorded which). The chain carries TRBV2 and TRBJ2-5, with 7 bases aligning to TRBD2. The CDR3 protein is CASRVAAGIGTQYF. The covered CDR3 bases are TGTGCCAGCAGGGTAGCAGCGGGGATCGGGACC. The entire variable domain, with the rest obtained from reference TRBV2 and TRBJ2-5, is as follows: EPEVTQTPSHQVTQMGQEVILRCVPISNHLYFYWYRQILGQKVEFLVSFYNNEISEKSEIFDDQFSVERPDGSNFTLKIRSTKLEDSAMYFCASRVAAGIGTQYFGPGTRLLVL.